The 26 T cell receptor beta chains listed next were all sequenced from one sample in a study of T cells in Graves' hyperthyroidism and ophthalmopathy (dated by TCRdb to the late 2010s). Library creation used multiplex PCR. The instrument given in TCRdb is Illumina HiSeq 2000. TCR beta CDR3 regions were amplified from RNA transcripts. A first-round RT-PCR of the TCR CDR3 used the HTBI primer set with the Qiagen OneStep RT-PCR kit. Clones were called with MiXCR by TCRdb after fastp trimmed the public reads at Q25, and only in-frame beta chains were retained. All rows with the same CDR3 protein become a single entry with the most common DNA and genes. The sample has around 440,000 distinct CDR3 sequences on record, around a sixth of them singletons. Of the sample, over 12% falls within the top ten clones. Sequencing input: blood. These receptors came from a woman between 18 and 30 years old with Graves' hyperthyroidism.

This clonotype was counted many times. The chain recombines TRBV2 with TRBJ1-2, with TRBD1 as a possible D gene (5 bases). V lost 8 bases, J lost 4 bases, and 14 bases lay in between. CDR1 is SNHLY, CDR2 FYNNEI, per germline. The CDR3 spans 13 residues. CDR3 sequence reads: CASRDGPSYGYTF. The CDR3 DNA reads TGTGCCAGCCGGGACGGACCTAGCTATGGCTACACCTTC. Together with reference TRBV2 and TRBJ1-2, the CDR3 gives the full variable domain: EPEVTQTPSHQVTQMGQEVILRCVPISNHLYFYWYRQILGQKVEFLVSFYNNEISEKSEIFDDQFSVERPDGSNFTLKIRSTKLEDSAMYFCASRDGPSYGYTFGSGTRLTVV.

This chain joins TRBV15 and TRBJ1-6, with 8 bases that match TRBD1. The CDR3 loop spans 14 amino acids. The ends lost 6 bases at V and 9 bases at J; junction bases unmatched: 7. Looked up from germline, CDR1 is LNHNV and CDR2 is YYDKDF (reference sequence). The CDR3 sequence: CATRWDRSFSPLHF. Written as DNA, the CDR3 is TGTGCCACCAGGTGGGACAGGAGTTTTTCACCCCTCCACTTT.

The sample holds many counts of this clonotype. V and J are TRBV7-3 and TRBJ2-2; 10 bases agree with TRBD1. This CDR3 contains 17 residues. V shed 5 bases and J 4 bases; nucleotides not matched to a gene: 10. CDR1 SGHTA and CDR2 FQGTGA come from the germline V gene. DNA for the CDR3: TGTGCCAGCAGCCGGACGAAGACAGGGGGCTTCACCGGGGAGCTGTTTTTT. Translation: CASSRTKTGGFTGELFF.

This clonotype occurred many times. This chain uses TRBV7-9 with TRBJ2-1; D gene ambiguous. There are 14 residues in the CDR3. V gave up 5 bases and J gave up 4 bases, with 12 bases separating them. CDR1 and CDR2 from the germline V gene are SEHNR and FQNEAQ (reference sequence). The CDR3 spells CASSRRATYNEQFF. CDR3 bases: TGTGCCAGCAGCCGCCGGGCGACATACAATGAGCAGTTCTTC.

A few counts support this clonotype. The chain couples TRBV10-3 to TRBJ1-1, with 10 nucleotides matching TRBD1. The CDR3 runs to 13 residues. Germline V gene data show CDR1 as ENHRY and CDR2 as SYGVKD. Trimming took 10 bases from V and 1 from J; bases not matched to a gene: 3. The CDR3 coding sequence is TGTGCCACCCGGACAGGGGGGAACACTGAAGCTTTCTTT. This codes for CATRTGGNTEAFF.

The gene calls are TRBV7-8 and TRBJ2-7; D remains unclear. CDR1 is SGHVS, CDR2 FQNEAQ, per germline. The CDR3 is 12 amino acids. Between the trimmed V and J ends, which lost 1 base and 6 bases, there was a span of 7 bases. The CDR3 sequence: CASSLVSGEQYF. DNA of the CDR3: TGTGCCAGCAGCTTAGTTTCTGGCGAGCAGTACTTC.

This clonotype was detected ten times or more. This chain links TRBV5-1 with TRBJ1-6; 7 positions agree with TRBD1. Germline V gene sequence: CDR1 SGHRS, CDR2 YFSETQ. The CDR3 totals 15 residues. After removal of 4 bases from V and 9 bases from J, the junction contained 10 bases not matched to a gene. CDR3 in DNA: TGCGCCAGCAGCGTACGAATGGACAGGATTTCACCCCTCCACTTT. Its protein is CASSVRMDRISPLHF.

The J gene is TRBJ2-1, the V gene TRBV11-3, with 8 bases identical to TRBD2. The V segment lost 5 bases and the J segment 6 bases; nucleotides outside the gene matches: 6. This CDR3 is 14 amino acids long. Germline values: CDR1 SGHNT, CDR2 YENEEA. CDR3 nucleotide sequence: TGTGCCAGCAGCCAATCGACTAGCGCCAATGAGCAGTTCTTC. Protein sequence: CASSQSTSANEQFF. The full variable domain, in which reference TRBV11-3 and TRBJ2-1 provide the parts outside the CDR3, is EAGVVQSPRYKIIEKKQPVAFWCNPISGHNTLYWYLQNLGQGPELLIRYENEEAVDDSQLPKDRFSAERLKGVDSTLKIQPAELGDSAVYLCASSQSTSANEQFFGPGTRLTVL.

This clonotype was detected only a few times. This chain connects TRBV29-1 to TRBJ2-1; D might be TRBD2 (5 bases). The CDR3 is 12 amino acids. Germline V gene lookup returns CDR1 SQVTM and CDR2 ANQGSEA. With 6 bases removed from V and 9 bases from J, the gap between germline ends came to 15 bases. The CDR3 DNA reads TGCAGCGTGGGAATGAAGAGCGGTGAGCAGTTCTTC. Translation gives CSVGMKSGEQFF.

This clonotype was found a few times. The chain is built from TRBV4-1 and TRBJ2-7, with D uncertain. This CDR3 has 12 amino acids. Looked up from germline, CDR1 is MGHRA and CDR2 is YSYEKL. V shed 3 bases and J shed 3 bases, with 6 bases lying between them. CDR3 bases: TGCGCCAGCAGCCACGAGGACTACGAGCAGTACTTC. Protein sequence: CASSHEDYEQYF.

The rearrangement joins TRBV20-1 to TRBJ1-1, with 11 bases fitting TRBD1. Germline V lookup: CDR1 DFQATT, CDR2 SNEGSKA (reference sequence). This CDR3 has 15 residues. V trimming: 4 bases; J trimming: 5 bases; junction bases outside the gene matches: 9. CDR3 nucleotide sequence: TGCAGTGCTACCCTCTTCGGACAGGGGGCAACTGAAGCTTTCTTT. It codes for CSATLFGQGATEAFF.

This chain connects TRBV5-8 to TRBJ2-3; 10 positions match TRBD1. The CDR3 consists of 15 residues. The germline CDR1 and CDR2 sequences are SGHTS and YDEGEE. Losses at the gene ends were 5 bases for V and 6 bases for J; bases not matched to a gene: 9. The CDR3 nucleotides read TGTGCCAGCAGTTCGCCGGGACAGGGGTGGGATACGCAGTATTTT. Its translation: CASSSPGQGWDTQYF.

This clonotype has more than one count but fewer than ten. The CDR3 is CASRDREATNEKLFF. As DNA, the CDR3 is TGTGCCAGCAGGGACAGGGAAGCAACTAATGAAAAACTGTTTTTT. This chain links TRBV6-1 with TRBJ1-4, with 8 bases fitting TRBD1. The germline CDR1 and CDR2 sequences are MNHNS and SASEGT. V was clipped by 6 bases and J by 0 bases; unmatched bases: 3. The CDR3 is 15 amino acids.

On this clonotype itself: A much larger clonotype is one base distant, so this may be a read error. No conserved phenylalanine or tryptophan is present at the end of the CDR3, so a read error is the likely explanation. The chain couples TRBV27 to TRBJ2-1; possible D gene TRBD1, 5 bases. Trimming shortened V by 2 bases and J by 4 bases, and 12 bases separated the two germline ends. Germline assignment: CDR1 MNHEY and CDR2 SMNVEV (reference sequence). The CDR3 extends over 15 amino acids. CDR3 amino acids: CASSLTATVYNEQFL. The CDR3 coding sequence is TGTGCCAGCAGTTTAACGGCGACAGTTTACAATGAGCAGTTCCTC.

This clonotype was observed many times. CDR3: CASRRTRGGNTEAFF. In DNA form, the CDR3 reads TGTGCCAGCAGGAGGACTCGGGGGGGGAACACTGAAGCTTTCTTT. The chain recombines TRBV6-1 with TRBJ1-1, with D possibly matching TRBD1 (5 bases). The germline V and J ends were trimmed by 6 bases and 1 base, with 15 bases remaining between them. The CDR3 length is 15 residues. CDR1 is MNHNS and CDR2 is SASEGT in the germline V gene.

This clonotype was recorded at least ten times. The chain carries TRBV4-1 and TRBJ1-2; 7 bases are shared with TRBD1. V gave up 5 bases and J gave up 4 bases; unmatched junction bases: 4. Germline lookup yields CDR1 MGHRA and CDR2 YSYEKL. The CDR3 consists of 13 residues. CDR3 residues: CASSYDRVYGYTF. CDR3 DNA sequence: TGCGCCAGCAGCTACGACAGGGTCTATGGCTACACCTTC.

This clonotype was seen at least ten times. This chain connects TRBV12-3 or TRBV12-4 to TRBJ1-4; a weak D match, TRBD1 (6 bases). The CDR3 has 15 residues. Trimming took 0 bases from V and 10 from J, leaving 15 bases between them. CDR3 bases: TGTGCCAGCAGTTTAGCTCCAGACAGGTCCAGAAAACTGTTTTTT. Its translation is CASSLAPDRSRKLFF.

In its sample, this clonotype was seen a few times. V usage is TRBV7-2 and J usage is TRBJ2-1; the D is unclear. This CDR3 comprises 14 residues. Trimming pared 3 bases from V and 5 bases from J, leaving 11 bases between. The germline V gene has CDR1 SGHTA and CDR2 FQGNSA. The CDR3 loop is CASSFGPYNNEQFF. As DNA, the CDR3 is TGTGCCAGCAGCTTTGGGCCCTACAACAATGAGCAGTTCTTC.

This clonotype was observed at least ten times. The V gene is TRBV20-1, the J gene TRBJ2-3, with unresolved D. V gave up 6 bases and J gave up 0 bases, with 7 bases separating them. The CDR3 spans 12 residues. Germline V gene data show CDR1 as DFQATT and CDR2 as SNEGSKA (reference sequence). CDR3 nucleotide sequence: TGCAGTGCCCCCTTGAGCACAGATACGCAGTATTTT. Encoded protein: CSAPLSTDTQYF.

This clonotype appeared many times. This rearrangement joins TRBV7-8 to TRBJ1-2, with a possible D match to TRBD1 (6 bases). The CDR3 contains 14 residues. V lost 5 bases to trimming and J lost 7 bases, with 17 bases between them. The germline CDR1 and CDR2 sequences are SGHVS and FQNEAQ. In nucleotides, the CDR3 is TGTGCCAGCAGCCCCCTAACAGGGCCGGGTGGCTACACCTTC. It codes for CASSPLTGPGGYTF.

This clonotype has more than one count but fewer than ten. The chain is built from TRBV7-9 and TRBJ2-2; 8 nucleotides agree with TRBD1. J lost 4 bases, V lost 6 bases, and 7 bases had no gene match. This CDR3 comprises 15 residues. Germline CDR1 reads SEHNR; CDR2 reads FQNEAQ (reference sequence). This CDR3 reads CASSSITGGTGELFF. CDR3 nucleotides: TGTGCCAGCAGTTCAATCACAGGGGGCACCGGGGAGCTGTTTTTT. The whole variable domain, filled in from reference TRBV7-9 and TRBJ2-2, reads DTGVSQNPRHKITKRGQNVTFRCDPISEHNRLYWYRQTLGQGPEFLTYFQNEAQLEKSRLLSDRFSAERPKGSFSTLEIQRTEQGDSAMYLCASSSITGGTGELFFGEGSRLTVL.

The chain has TRBV6-6 and TRBJ2-3, with 7 bases aligning to TRBD1. The CDR3 totals 16 residues. Germline CDR1 is MNHNY and CDR2 is SVGAGI (reference sequence). J lost 1 base, V lost 2 bases, and 6 bases had no gene match. The CDR3 DNA sequence: TGTGCCAGCAGTTACATTTTTACAGGGGGCACAGATACGCAGTATTTT. Encoded protein: CASSYIFTGGTDTQYF.

Of note for this clonotype: A read error may be the cause here, since a much bigger clone is one base away. The chain uses TRBV7-6 and TRBJ2-5; a possible D gene is TRBD2 (6 bases). CDR3 length: 11 residues. With 6 bases removed from V and 4 bases from J, the gap between germline ends came to 6 bases. Germline V gene lookup returns CDR1 SGHVS and CDR2 FNYEAQ. The CDR3 is CASRGGETQYF. The CDR3 nucleotides are TGTGCCAGCAGGGGGGGAGAGACCCAGTACTTC.

This clonotype came up a few times. V usage is TRBV6-2 or TRBV6-3 and J usage is TRBJ1-2; TRBD1 aligns across 9 bases. CDR3 length: 15 amino acids. V gave up 5 bases and J gave up 12 bases; unmatched junction bases: 16. Germline lookup yields CDR1 MNHEY and CDR2 SVGEGT. The CDR3 spells CASSQFTGGKFIDTF. In DNA form, the CDR3 reads TGTGCCAGCAGTCAGTTCACAGGGGGCAAATTCATCGACACCTTC.

This clonotype was observed many times. The rearrangement links TRBV20-1 to TRBJ1-5; D unclear. V dropped 2 bases and J dropped 0 bases, with 8 bases sitting between them. The germline V gene encodes CDR1 DFQATT and CDR2 SNEGSKA (reference sequence). The CDR3 extends over 14 amino acids. The CDR3 nucleotides read TGCAGTGCTAGAAGGGCGGATAGCAATCAGCCCCAGCATTTT. Amino acids: CSARRADSNQPQHF.

This clonotype was observed many times. The V gene is TRBV5-1, the J gene TRBJ1-1; D not resolved. Germline lookup yields CDR1 SGHRS and CDR2 YFSETQ. CDR3 length: 13 amino acids. Trimming removed 3 bases at V and 0 bases at J, with 6 bases between. The CDR3 DNA is TGCGCCAGCAGCTACGGGATGAACACTGAAGCTTTCTTT. This codes for CASSYGMNTEAFF.